The 24 T cell receptor beta chains below come from one sample, sequenced in a study of T cells in Graves' hyperthyroidism and ophthalmopathy. Amplification targeted TCR beta CDR3 regions from RNA transcripts. Researchers ran a first-round RT-PCR on the TCR CDR3 using the HTBI primer set. TCRdb fed the multiplex PCR reads into MiXCR, producing one record per CDR3 protein. The sample contains approximately 400,000 distinct CDR3 sequences, more than 20% of which appear only once. The sample taken for sequencing was blood. These TCRs come from a man between 50 and 59 years old with Graves' hyperthyroidism.

V usage is TRBV28 and J usage is TRBJ2-3; D is ambiguous. The CDR3 spans 12 residues. V shed 2 bases and J shed 4 bases, with 4 bases lying between them. Germline values: CDR1 MDHEN, CDR2 SYDVKM. The CDR3 DNA reads as TGTGCCAGCAGTTTAATCCCAGATACGCAGTATTTT. It yields the protein CASSLIPDTQYF.

The rearrangement links TRBV10-3 to TRBJ2-2; no definite D call. V was clipped by 3 bases and J by 1 base, with 6 bases between them. There are 14 residues in the CDR3. Germline CDR1 ENHRY, CDR2 SYGVKD. CDR3 coding DNA: TGTGCCATCAGTGAAGGTGGGAACACCGGGGAGCTGTTTTTT. Translated: CAISEGGNTGELFF.

V gene TRBV20-1 combines with J gene TRBJ1-1, with TRBD1 as a possible D gene (5 bases). The V gene lost 5 bases and the J gene lost 1 base, with 11 bases spanning the gap. The CDR3 extends over 13 amino acids. CDR1 and CDR2 (germline): DFQATT, SNEGSKA (reference sequence). CDR3: CSALPQGNTEAFF. The DNA for the CDR3 is TGCAGTGCTTTACCGCAGGGGAACACTGAAGCTTTCTTT.

The chain carries TRBV5-1 and TRBJ2-2; D unresolved. The CDR3 is 15 amino acids. The V gene's germline CDR1 is SGHRS and CDR2 YFSETQ. Trimming stripped 2 bases from V and 6 bases from J, with 14 bases between. In nucleotides, the CDR3 is TGCGCCAGCAGCTTACCGGGCCCCCGAGCCGGGGAGCTGTTTTTT. It yields the protein CASSLPGPRAGELFF.

This clonotype was observed at least ten times. V is TRBV6-1 and J is TRBJ2-3; D possibly corresponds to TRBD2 (6 bases). With 1 base removed from V and 0 bases from J, the gap between germline ends came to 17 bases. CDR1 and CDR2 (germline): MNHNS, SASEGT. This CDR3 has 18 residues. The CDR3 reads CASSEEGLRLVSTDTQYF. DNA for the CDR3: TGTGCCAGCAGTGAAGAGGGACTGAGACTAGTGAGCACAGATACGCAGTATTTT.

This rearrangement joins TRBV5-6 to TRBJ2-3; 7 bases match TRBD1. V lost 0 bases and J lost 6; bases outside the gene matches: 4. The CDR3 loop spans 14 amino acids. From germline, CDR1 is SGHDT and CDR2 YYEEEE. The CDR3 bases are TGTGCCAGCAGCTTGGGTACAGGGGTTGATACGCAGTATTTT. Protein product: CASSLGTGVDTQYF.

This clonotype turned up a few times. The CDR3 region has the DNA TGTGCCAGCAGCCCACCCGGGACAGGGAACGAGCAGTACTTC. Residues: CASSPPGTGNEQYF. The chain joins TRBV7-9 to TRBJ2-7; 9 nucleotides line up with TRBD1. J gave up 5 bases and V 5 bases, and 7 bases lay outside the gene matches. CDR3 length: 14 amino acids. The germline CDR1 and CDR2 sequences are SEHNR and FQNEAQ (reference sequence). The whole variable domain, filled in from reference TRBV7-9 and TRBJ2-7, reads DTGVSQNPRHKITKRGQNVTFRCDPISEHNRLYWYRQTLGQGPEFLTYFQNEAQLEKSRLLSDRFSAERPKGSFSTLEIQRTEQGDSAMYLCASSPPGTGNEQYFGPGTRLTVT.

CDR3 in DNA: TGTGCCAGCAGTTACCCCGGGGGTACGAGCGAGTACTTC. Residues: CASSYPGGTSEYF. V usage is TRBV6-6 and J usage is TRBJ2-7; D is perhaps TRBD2 (6 bases). Germline V gene data show CDR1 as MNHNY and CDR2 as SVGAGI (reference sequence). This CDR3 has 13 amino acids. Trimming removed 2 bases from V and 11 bases from J, with 16 bases in between.

This clonotype appeared a few times. The genes are TRBV19 and TRBJ2-1, with D possibly being TRBD1 (6 bases). V lost 5 bases and J lost 1, with 15 bases in between. CDR3 length equals 16 residues. The germline V gene has CDR1 LNHDA and CDR2 SQIVND (reference sequence). The CDR3 nucleotides are TGTGCCAGTAGTCACGGCTCGACAGGTTCCTACAATGAGCAGTTCTTC. Encoded protein: CASSHGSTGSYNEQFF. The variable domain in full, completed from reference TRBV19 and TRBJ2-1, reads DGGITQSPKYLFRKEGQNVTLSCEQNLNHDAMYWYRQDPGQGLRLIYYSQIVNDFQKGDIAEGYSVSREKKESFPLTVTSAQKNPTAFYLCASSHGSTGSYNEQFFGPGTRLTVL.

The CDR3 coding sequence is TGCGCCAGCAGCTTCCAGGGTAGGGGAAGCACTGAAGCTTTCTTT. Translating it yields CASSFQGRGSTEAFF. The chain couples TRBV5-1 to TRBJ1-1; TRBD1 might be the D (5 bases). Deletions cut 2 bases from V and 4 bases from J, with 15 bases between. This CDR3 region has 15 residues. The germline CDR1 and CDR2 sequences are SGHRS and YFSETQ.

This clonotype was counted a single time. This sequence joins TRBV10-1 and TRBJ2-3; no clear D. CDR3 length equals 13 residues. CDR1 is WNHNN and CDR2 is SYGVQD in the germline V gene (reference sequence). Deletions cut 3 bases from V and 6 bases from J, with 10 bases between. The CDR3: CASSDRLPDTQYF. The CDR3 DNA reads as TGCGCCAGCAGTGACCGATTGCCGGATACGCAGTATTTT.

This clonotype was seen only a few times. A single base separates this from a much larger clone, so it may be a read error. The CDR3 end shows no conserved phenylalanine or tryptophan, and so a read error is likely. The chain employs TRBV3-1 and TRBJ1-1, with 7 bases that match TRBD1. V shed 5 bases and J 5 bases; nucleotides not matched to a gene: 11. Germline V gene lookup returns CDR1 LGHDT and CDR2 YNNKEL (reference sequence). This CDR3 has 15 residues. This chain's CDR3 is CASSKNPGGRTEAFC. CDR3 nucleotide sequence: TGTGCCAGCAGCAAAAACCCAGGGGGAAGAACTGAAGCTTTCTGT.

The chain's CDR3 is CASSYDRVSGELFF. CDR3 sequence (DNA): TGTGCCAGCAGTTACGACAGGGTTTCCGGGGAGCTGTTTTTT. The chain is built from TRBV6-5 and TRBJ2-2; 7 bases are a match to TRBD1. With V trimmed by 2 bases and J by 6 bases, 3 bases remained unmatched. In germline, CDR1 is MNHEY, CDR2 SVGAGI. The CDR3 has 14 residues.

This chain uses TRBV5-1 with TRBJ1-1; the match to TRBD1 covers 10 bases. The CDR3 runs to 22 residues. With V trimmed by 6 bases and J by 0 bases, 26 bases remained unmatched. Germline V lookup: CDR1 SGHRS, CDR2 YFSETQ. The chain's CDR3 is CASIQRREKGTGVSFLNTEAFF. CDR3 sequence (DNA): TGCGCCAGCATCCAAAGAAGGGAAAAAGGGACAGGGGTTTCTTTTCTGAACACTGAAGCTTTCTTT.

This clonotype turned up a few times. The chain is built from TRBV4-1 and TRBJ1-2, with D possibly being TRBD1 (5 bases). Germline lookup yields CDR1 MGHRA and CDR2 YSYEKL. V was shortened by 1 base and J by 8 bases, with 14 bases between the two germline ends. The CDR3 consists of 14 residues. CDR3 in amino acids: CASSQGTGGDGYTF. In nucleotides, the CDR3 is TGCGCCAGCAGCCAAGGTACCGGGGGGGACGGCTACACCTTC.

In this sample, this clonotype turned up many times. The chain joins TRBV28 to TRBJ2-1, with 8 bases lining up with TRBD2. The CDR3 has 12 residues. Germline values: CDR1 MDHEN, CDR2 SYDVKM. V shed 5 bases, J shed 10 bases, and the junction held 4 bases outside the gene matches. The CDR3 sequence: CASSLIAGEQFF. In DNA, the CDR3 is TGTGCCAGCAGTCTCATAGCGGGAGAGCAGTTCTTC.

The V call is TRBV12-3 or TRBV12-4, the J call TRBJ2-7; 8 nucleotides align to TRBD2. This CDR3 has 15 amino acids. After removal of 4 bases from V and 0 bases from J, the junction contained 5 bases not matched to a gene. Here the CDR3 reads CASSSVAGNSYEQYF. CDR3 nucleotides: TGTGCCAGCAGTTCCGTAGCGGGAAACTCCTACGAGCAGTACTTC.

The chain joins TRBV20-1 to TRBJ2-3; 7 bases map to TRBD2. The CDR3 is 15 amino acids. Germline CDR1 is DFQATT and CDR2 is SNEGSKA (reference sequence). The V segment lost 0 bases and the J segment 1 base; nucleotides outside the gene matches: 4. Here the CDR3 reads CSARDPGGRTDTQYF. In DNA form, the CDR3 reads TGCAGTGCTAGAGATCCGGGGGGACGCACAGATACGCAGTATTTT.

This clonotype was detected only a few times. The chain uses TRBV29-1 and TRBJ2-3; no clear D. Trimming took 4 bases from V and 1 from J, leaving 12 bases between them. Germline V gene data show CDR1 as SQVTM and CDR2 as ANQGSEA. The CDR3 contains 14 residues. CDR3 DNA: TGCAGCGTTGTTGGGCTAGTGGGCACAGATACGCAGTATTTT. It codes for CSVVGLVGTDTQYF.

In its sample, this clonotype was seen a few times. The V and J genes are TRBV5-1 and TRBJ2-2; D gene unclear. Germline CDR1 and CDR2: SGHRS and YFSETQ. Trimming stripped 1 base from V and 5 bases from J, with 6 bases between. The CDR3 loop spans 13 amino acids. In DNA form, the CDR3 reads TGCGCCAGCAGCTTGAGAGAAACCGGGGAGCTGTTTTTT. Its translation: CASSLRETGELFF. The entire variable domain, with the rest obtained from reference TRBV5-1 and TRBJ2-2, is as follows: KAGVTQTPRYLIKTRGQQVTLSCSPISGHRSVSWYQQTPGQGLQFLFEYFSETQRNKGNFPGRFSGRQFSNSRSEMNVSTLELGDSALYLCASSLRETGELFFGEGSRLTVL.

V gene TRBV13 combines with J gene TRBJ2-1; 7 positions match TRBD2. The DNA end is a closer match to TRBJ2-7, so the J assignment may be wrong. Looked up from germline, CDR1 is PRHDT and CDR2 is FYEKMQ (reference sequence). The CDR3 consists of 14 residues. The CDR3 sequence: CASSLGGSGNEQYF. CDR3 DNA sequence: TGTGCCAGCAGCTTGGGCGGGAGCGGCAATGAGCAGTACTTC.

The V call is TRBV20-1, the J call TRBJ1-1; TRBD1 agrees at 7 bases. There are 13 residues in the CDR3. With 6 bases clipped from V and 0 bases from J, the junction kept 4 bases outside the gene matches. The germline V gene encodes CDR1 DFQATT and CDR2 SNEGSKA (reference sequence). In DNA form, the CDR3 reads TGCAGTGCCCAACAGGGGTTGAACACTGAAGCTTTCTTT. Translating gives CSAQQGLNTEAFF.

V usage is TRBV29-1 and J usage is TRBJ2-1; possibly TRBD1 or TRBD2 for D (5 bases each). This CDR3 region has 14 residues. V was shortened by 8 bases and J by 2 bases, with 16 bases between the two germline ends. Looked up from germline, CDR1 is SQVTM and CDR2 is ANQGSEA. This CDR3 reads CSLSAVGPYNEQFF. In DNA form, the CDR3 reads TGCAGCCTCAGCGCAGTGGGACCCTACAATGAGCAGTTCTTC.

The chain uses TRBV15 and TRBJ1-4; no reliable D call. The germline V gene has CDR1 LNHNV and CDR2 YYDKDF (reference sequence). V was pared by 1 base and J by 7 bases, with 10 bases between. The CDR3 loop spans 14 amino acids. CDR3 sequence: CATSRVGRGEKLFF. CDR3 coding DNA: TGTGCCACCAGCAGAGTTGGACGGGGTGAAAAACTGTTTTTT.